This is a list of T cell receptor beta chains from one sample in a study of T cell repertoires in cytomegalovirus infection. One entry per CDR3 protein results from TCRdb running MiXCR on the reads. Here the sample spans under 350,000 distinct CDR3 sequences, 8% to 9.5% being singletons. The sequencing sample was made of PBMCs. The source of these receptors is a human donor in good health (CMV status not recorded). Some clones in this sample may be carry-over from other donors' samples. CDR3s include the opening cysteine and the closing phenylalanine or tryptophan. The D gene is left open where the match is weak. Some rows mark clone size as missing; the rest say once, few, many or name a class of expanded clone.

few	.	TRBV6-5	TRBJ2-7	TGTGCCAGCAGTTACTCGATAGCGGACTCTGAGCAGTACTTC	CASSYSIADSEQYF
many	TRBD2	TRBV6-2/TRBV6-3	TRBJ2-1	TGTGCCAGCAGGAGATCGACTAGCGGGAGCGATGAGCAGTTCTTC	CASRRSTSGSDEQFF
many	TRBD1	TRBV4-1	TRBJ1-1	TGCGCCAGCCAACAGGACAGGGGAGTGAACACTGAAGCTTTCTTT	CASQQDRGVNTEAFF
many	.	TRBV12-3/TRBV12-4	TRBJ2-5	TGTGCCAGCAGTTTAGTACACAAAGAGACCCAGTACTTC	CASSLVHKETQYF
.	TRBD1	TRBV9	TRBJ1-1	TGTGCCAGCAGCGTTGGGACAGGGGGGAACACTGAAGCTTTCTTT	CASSVGTGGNTEAFF
many	.	TRBV12-3/TRBV12-4	TRBJ2-5	TGTGCCAGCAGTCCCTACGGGGCGACGTACCAAGAGACCCAGTACTTC	CASSPYGATYQETQYF
.	TRBD1	TRBV12-3/TRBV12-4	TRBJ1-3	TGTGCCAGCCGACAGGGGGACTCTGGAAACACCATATATTTT	CASRQGDSGNTIYF
many	TRBD2	TRBV12-3/TRBV12-4	TRBJ2-7	TGTGCCAGCAGTTTAGCGGGAGGGCCAGGGAACGAGCAGTACTTC	CASSLAGGPGNEQYF
many	TRBD1	TRBV7-2	TRBJ1-1	TGTGCCACCTCAAGGGGGCTGAACACTGAAGCTTTCTTT	CATSRGLNTEAFF
few	TRBD2	TRBV7-9	TRBJ2-5	TGTGCCAGCAGCTTAGGGGGGGGGAGAATGGAGACCCAGTACTTC	CASSLGGGRMETQYF
.	.	TRBV7-2	TRBJ2-3	TGTGCCAGCAGTTCACGGAAGGGCGCAGATACGCAGTATTTT	CASSSRKGADTQYF
few	.	TRBV7-2	TRBJ2-7	TGTGCCAGCAGCCCGTTCACATCCTACGAGCAGTACTTC	CASSPFTSYEQYF
many	TRBD2	TRBV4-3	TRBJ2-5	TGCGCCAGCAGCCAAGGGGGGGGACTAGCGGGGAGAGAGACCCAGTACTTC	CASSQGGGLAGRETQYF
many	TRBD1	TRBV7-2	TRBJ2-3	TGTGCCAGCAGCCCCGGGACAGGGGGACTAGATACGCAGTATTTT	CASSPGTGGLDTQYF
many	TRBD2	TRBV20-1	TRBJ2-1	TGCAGTGCTAGAGATCGCACTAGCGGGAGGGGGAACTACAATGAGCAGTTCTTC	CSARDRTSGRGNYNEQFF
.	.	TRBV29-1	TRBJ2-1	TGCAGCGTTAACAGCTGGAATGAGCAGTTCTTC	CSVNSWNEQFF
many	.	TRBV7-2	TRBJ1-5	TGTGCCAGCAGCACGCAGGGTTATAGCAATCAGCCCCAGCATTTT	CASSTQGYSNQPQHF
.	.	TRBV20-1	TRBJ2-7	TGCAGTGCTAGAGATCTTGGGCCCTACGAGCAGTACTTC	CSARDLGPYEQYF
few	.	TRBV3-1	TRBJ1-2	TGTGCCAGCAGCCAAGCTCGGGCAGGTCTTCTCCCTAACTATGGCTACACCTTC	CASSQARAGLLPNYGYTF
.	.	TRBV19	TRBJ2-7	TGTGCCACCCAAGAGGCAGGCAGGAGCTCCTACGAGCAGTACTTC	CATQEAGRSSYEQYF
many	TRBD2	TRBV7-8	TRBJ2-1	TGTGCCAGCAGCTTAGAAGCGGGAGCTGAGCAGTTCTTC	CASSLEAGAEQFF
many	.	TRBV7-2	TRBJ2-6	TGTGCCAGCAGCCTGGCGGGGAGCTCTGGGGCCAACGTCCTGACTTTC	CASSLAGSSGANVLTF
many	TRBD1	TRBV7-2	TRBJ2-1	TGTGCCAGCAGCTACCCCGAGACAGGGTACAATGAGCAGTTCTTC	CASSYPETGYNEQFF
.	TRBD1	TRBV27	TRBJ2-5	TGTGCCAGCAGTTCCAGGACAGGGCTCAAGACCCAGTACTTC	CASSSRTGLKTQYF
many	TRBD1	TRBV20-1	TRBJ1-1	TGCAGTGCTAGGTCCCCGTTTCAGGGGGACGGGAACACTGAAGCTTTCTTT	CSARSPFQGDGNTEAFF
.	.	TRBV11-2	TRBJ2-5	TGTGCCAGCAGCCCCCCCCAAGGGACCCAGTACTTC	CASSPPQGTQYF
few	.	TRBV2	TRBJ2-4	TGTGCCCGCCCCCGGGGAGAGAACATTCAGTACTTC	CARPRGENIQYF
.	TRBD1	TRBV7-6	TRBJ1-2	TGTGCCAGCAGCTGGGGGGACAGGTCCGGCTACACCTTC	CASSWGDRSGYTF
.	TRBD2	TRBV19	TRBJ2-2	TGTGCCAGTAGTGGACTAGCGGGACCCACCGGGGAGCTGTTTTTT	CASSGLAGPTGELFF
many	.	TRBV7-9	TRBJ1-5	TGTGCCAGCAGCTTAGACGGCCTTCAGCCCCAGCATTTT	CASSLDGLQPQHF
many	.	TRBV4-2	TRBJ2-3	TGTGCCAGCAGCCAAGATAGTTTAGCGGAAAGCACAGATACGCAGTATTTT	CASSQDSLAESTDTQYF
many	TRBD1	TRBV7-2	TRBJ2-1	TGTGCCAGCAGCCGGGACAGGGGCCCGAATGAGCAGTTCTTC	CASSRDRGPNEQFF
many	TRBD1	TRBV19	TRBJ2-1	TGTGCCAGTAGTCCTAGACAGGGGGGAAACAATGAGCAGTTCTTC	CASSPRQGGNNEQFF
few	.	TRBV4-3	TRBJ1-5	TGCGCCAGCAGCCCACGTACATGGCAGCCCCAGCATTTT	CASSPRTWQPQHF
.	.	TRBV11-2	TRBJ1-2	TGTGCCAGCAGCTTAGGCAGCCCGTTCGATGGCTACACCTTC	CASSLGSPFDGYTF
.	.	TRBV10-3	TRBJ2-2	TGTGCCATCAGTAATCAGCTATTCGCGAACACCGGGGAGCTGTTTTTT	CAISNQLFANTGELFF
many	TRBD2	TRBV12-3/TRBV12-4	TRBJ2-5	TGTGCCAGCAGTTTTGGGCGGGGGGGCCGTGAGACCCAGTACTTC	CASSFGRGGRETQYF
.	TRBD2	TRBV20-1	TRBJ2-1	TGCAGTGGGGGCGGGGGGGCGGGGAATGAGCAGTTCTTC	CSGGGGAGNEQFF
.	TRBD2	TRBV7-2	TRBJ2-1	TGTGCCAGCAGCTTACGGCGGGGGAACAATGAGCAGTTCTTC	CASSLRRGNNEQFF
.	.	TRBV6-2/TRBV6-3	TRBJ2-1	TGTGCCACCAGGGAAATGGGGACATCATACAATGAGCAGTTCTTC	CATREMGTSYNEQFF
few	.	TRBV4-2	TRBJ2-2	TGTGCCAGCAGCCAAGGGGCTGGCTCCGACACCGGGGAGCTGTTTTTT	CASSQGAGSDTGELFF
many	TRBD2	TRBV7-2	TRBJ2-3	TGTGCCAGCAGACCTAGGGCTATAGCGGGGAGCACAGATACGCAGTATTTT	CASRPRAIAGSTDTQYF
.	.	TRBV12-3/TRBV12-4	TRBJ2-1	TGTGCCAGCAGAAAGGACCGGCTGGATGAGCAGTTCTTC	CASRKDRLDEQFF
.	.	TRBV7-3	TRBJ2-2	TGTGCCAGCAGCTTAATCAGGGGGGAGCTGTTTTTT	CASSLIRGELFF
few	TRBD1	TRBV5-4	TRBJ1-3	TGTGCCAGCAGCCTCGAACTGGGACAGCACATTCGCGGAAACACCATATATTTT	CASSLELGQHIRGNTIYF
many	.	TRBV7-8	TRBJ1-1	TGTGCCAGCAGCTTAGAGGTCCTCTTCATGAACACTGAAGCTTTCTTT	CASSLEVLFMNTEAFF
.	TRBD1	TRBV28	TRBJ2-7	TGTGCCAGCAGCATAACTATTGGACAGGCCTACGAGCAGTACTTC	CASSITIGQAYEQYF
few	TRBD2	TRBV27	TRBJ2-1	TGTGCCAGCAGTTCAAGACTAGCTTACAATGAGCAGTTCTTC	CASSSRLAYNEQFF
few	.	TRBV5-4	TRBJ1-4	TGTGCCAGCAGCCCGGGACCGGTTGGTGAAAAACTGTTTTTT	CASSPGPVGEKLFF
many	.	TRBV28	TRBJ1-5	TGTGCCAGCACCCTTTATAAGGGCAACAATCAGCCCCAGCATTTT	CASTLYKGNNQPQHF
few	.	TRBV18	TRBJ1-5	TGTGCCAGCTCGCCAGGGGCCCACCATCTTTATAGCAATCAGCCCCAGCATTTT	CASSPGAHHLYSNQPQHF
.	TRBD1	TRBV7-6	TRBJ2-7	TGTGCCAGCAGCTATTGGGGCTCGGGACAGGCTTCCTACGAGCAGTACTTC	CASSYWGSGQASYEQYF
few	.	TRBV9	TRBJ2-1	TGTGCCAGCAGCGTGGGAGCGCCGTCCTACAATGAGCAGTTCTTC	CASSVGAPSYNEQFF
.	.	TRBV28	TRBJ2-4	TGTGCCAGCAGGCCGACGGGGCCTAAAAACATTCAGTACTTC	CASRPTGPKNIQYF
many	TRBD2	TRBV7-9	TRBJ2-1	TGTGCCAGCAGCTTGCTTACCGGGACTAGCGGGTCCCGACCCTACAATGAGCAGTTCTTC	CASSLLTGTSGSRPYNEQFF
.	.	TRBV28	TRBJ2-4	TGTGCCAGCAGTCCATTACCGACAGGTGTCAAAAACATTCAGTACTTC	CASSPLPTGVKNIQYF
.	.	TRBV12-3/TRBV12-4	TRBJ2-5	TGTGCCAGCAAGGCGCAAGAGACCCAGTACTTC	CASKAQETQYF
.	.	TRBV12-3/TRBV12-4	TRBJ1-2	TGTGCCAGCAGTTATGGACGGCGGGGCTACACCTTC	CASSYGRRGYTF